These 5 T cell receptor beta chains originate from one sample sequenced in a study of Graves' ophthalmopathy and Graves' hyperthyroidism. The authors amplified TCR beta CDR3 regions, and they did so from RNA transcripts for repertoire sequencing. RT-PCR with HTBI primers came first, then second-round multiplex PCR. MiXCR was run by TCRdb on the multiplex PCR reads, yielding one entry per CDR3 protein. The table lists about 370,000 distinct CDR3 sequences, roughly a sixth of them singletons. Specimen: peripheral blood. The receptor source for this set is an adult woman with stable Graves' hyperthyroidism.

This clonotype was observed many times. The chain employs TRBV6-2 or TRBV6-3 and TRBJ1-1; the D gene is possibly TRBD1 (5 bases). Germline V gene lookup returns CDR1 MNHEY and CDR2 SVGEGT. The CDR3 length is 11 residues. The ends were cut back, 8 bases at V and 6 bases at J, with 10 bases in the middle. CDR3: CASDRGSEAFF. CDR3 DNA sequence: TGTGCCAGCGATAGGGGATCTGAAGCTTTCTTT.

There are many counts of this clonotype. The chain employs TRBV19 and TRBJ2-2, with 7 positions matching TRBD2. From germline, CDR1 is LNHDA and CDR2 SQIVND (reference sequence). This CDR3 region has 16 residues. The J segment lost 2 bases and the V segment lost 3 bases, leaving 6 bases of the junction unmatched. In nucleotides, the CDR3 is TGTGCCAGTAGTATTGCGGGAGTTGTTAACACCGGGGAGCTGTTTTTT. Its translation: CASSIAGVVNTGELFF. Full variable domain (outside the CDR3, taken from reference TRBV19 and TRBJ2-2): DGGITQSPKYLFRKEGQNVTLSCEQNLNHDAMYWYRQDPGQGLRLIYYSQIVNDFQKGDIAEGYSVSREKKESFPLTVTSAQKNPTAFYLCASSIAGVVNTGELFFGEGSRLTVL.

This clonotype was seen many times. The chain recombines TRBV12-3 or TRBV12-4 with TRBJ1-1, with 8 bases that match TRBD1. The junction had 20 bases not matched to a gene; V was cut back by 11 bases and J by 3 bases. There are 17 residues in the CDR3. CDR3 nucleotide sequence: TGTGCCGGACGGCAGGGGGCTAGGCGGGGGAGGGACACTGAAGCTTTCTTT. This encodes CAGRQGARRGRDTEAFF.

This clonotype was found a few times. At one boundary the junction diverges from the germline segment, which might be a read error. V usage is TRBV13 and J usage is TRBJ2-2; TRBD1 or TRBD2 may be the D gene (7 bases each). The CDR3 is 13 amino acids. Germline CDR1 reads PRHDT; CDR2 reads FYEKMQ (reference sequence). In DNA form, the CDR3 reads TGTGCCAGCAGCGGATACAGGGGCGGGGGGCTGTTTTTT. Residues: CASSGYRGGGLFF.

This clonotype showed up many times. V is TRBV28 and J is TRBJ2-7, with 8 bases matching TRBD2. The J segment lost 7 bases and the V segment lost 5 bases, leaving 13 bases of the junction unmatched. The CDR3 runs 15 residues. CDR1 and CDR2 from the germline V gene are MDHEN and SYDVKM. The CDR3 DNA reads TGTGCCAGCAGTACCCCCCCGCGGGAGGTGGGGGAGCAGTACTTC. Its translation: CASSTPPREVGEQYF.